This T cell receptor beta chain is from a study of blood T cell repertoires in COVID-19. Sequencing was performed with immunoSEQ multiplex PCR; in TCRdb, only in-frame clones are kept and a portion is missing. In the table there are around 60,000 clones, approximately 80% of which are singletons. Germline CDR1 is MDHEN and CDR2 is SYDVKM. This CDR3 is 18 amino acids long. Trimming at V came to 3 bases and at J to 7 bases, leaving 12 bases not matched to a gene. The gene calls are TRBV28 and TRBJ2-5, with 15 bases matching TRBD2. The material sequenced was peripheral blood. The source is a woman aged 80 or over with active or convalescent COVID-19. The CDR3 loop reads CASSLGLAGGRAKGTQYF. In nucleotides, the CDR3 is TGTGCCAGCAGTTTGGGACTAGCGGGGGGTCGAGCTAAGGGGACCCAGTACTTC.